The present entry profiles one T cell receptor (beta chain) with its context. The data belong to a study of blood T cell repertoires in COVID-19. At the level of the study: Samples taken during acute and convalescent COVID-19 were collected in the United States, Italy and Spain. Sources were T cells, B-cell-depleted T cells, or PBMCs; the material itself was cDNA or gDNA.

V gave up 3 bases and J gave up 0 bases, with 15 bases separating them. CDR1 is DFQATT, CDR2 SNEGSKA, per germline (reference sequence). This CDR3 has 16 residues. Under the authors' procedure: Amplification with reference gene primers provided the estimates of nucleated cell counts. Sequenced by immunoSEQ multiplex PCR; TCRdb stores in-frame clones only, minus some. V and J calls and clone size are those listed in that table; D and trimming were worked out from the DNA. The sample holds 150,000 to 200,000 clones; more than 90% are singletons and the top ten take about a sixth. The chain is built from TRBV20-1 and TRBJ1-3; tentative D call: TRBD1 (5 bases). The receptor's source is a man aged 55 to 70 with active or convalescent COVID-19. The sequencing input was peripheral blood. In DNA form, the CDR3 reads TGCAGTGCTAGTACAGGAACAACAGGCTCTGGAAACACCATATATTTT. It specifies CSASTGTTGSGNTIYF.